The subject of this entry is one TCR beta chain. The antigen is undetermined. The sample originates from a study of T cell responses to AZD1222 COVID-19 vaccine. Study-wide findings and caveats: Sampling that yielded the repertoires occurred only after the peak T cell response. Elevations in Spike-specific TCR breadth and depth followed administration of two AZD1222 doses.

Using immunoSEQ multiplex PCR, the repertoire was profiled, and TCRdb retains in-frame clones only, with some absent. The sample has 150,000 or so clones; about nine tenths are singletons. This CDR3 is built from 13 residues. Germline assignment: CDR1 SNHLY and CDR2 FYNNEI. Deletions cut 3 bases from V and 4 bases from J, with 9 bases between. The input for sequencing was peripheral blood, taken on day 0 of AZD1222 vaccination. This sequence originates from an adult in good health. The chain carries TRBV2 and TRBJ1-2; D may be TRBD1 (5 bases). CDR3 nucleotide sequence: TGTGCCAGCAGTGAGCAGGGAGGCTATGGCTACACCTTC. Translating gives CASSEQGGYGYTF.